The entry below gives a single T cell receptor (beta chain) sequence along with its context. TCRdb's table, derived via immunoSEQ multiplex PCR, lists solely in-frame clones and lacks some. The data contain around 160,000 clones, about nine tenths of them seen just once; the ten biggest clones take up about 15%. These data originate in a study of T cell responses to AZD1222 COVID-19 vaccine. The CDR3 sequence is 16 residues long. The germline CDR1 and CDR2 sequences are LGHNA and YNFKEQ. After removal of 2 bases from V and 6 bases from J, the junction contained 11 bases not matched to a gene. J is TRBJ1-2 and V is TRBV4-2; 8 bases are shared with TRBD1. The sequencing used peripheral blood, collected on day 0 of AZD1222 vaccination. The sequence derives from an adult in good health. The CDR3 here is CASSQPDRVRVNGYTF. CDR3 nucleotides: TGTGCCAGCAGCCAACCGGACAGGGTGAGAGTCAATGGCTACACCTTC.